This T cell receptor (beta chain) appears in the sequencing data of a study of T cell responses to AZD1222 COVID-19 vaccine. Study in general: Pooling covered second doses at about 4 or about 12 weeks.

TCRdb's table, derived via immunoSEQ multiplex PCR, lists solely in-frame clones and lacks some. In the table there are over 100,000 clones, roughly 90% of which are singletons. Trimming pared 2 bases from V and 0 bases from J, leaving 8 bases between. The CDR3 sequence is 15 residues long. Per germline, CDR1 SGHAT and CDR2 FQDESV (reference sequence). The V gene is TRBV11-1, the J gene TRBJ1-3, with D perhaps TRBD1 (5 bases). The sequenced sample was peripheral blood, obtained on day 0 of AZD1222 vaccination. The clonotype was recovered from an adult in good health. CDR3: CASSLRGISGNTIYF. CDR3 sequence (DNA): TGTGCCAGCAGCTTACGGGGGATCTCTGGAAACACCATATATTTT.